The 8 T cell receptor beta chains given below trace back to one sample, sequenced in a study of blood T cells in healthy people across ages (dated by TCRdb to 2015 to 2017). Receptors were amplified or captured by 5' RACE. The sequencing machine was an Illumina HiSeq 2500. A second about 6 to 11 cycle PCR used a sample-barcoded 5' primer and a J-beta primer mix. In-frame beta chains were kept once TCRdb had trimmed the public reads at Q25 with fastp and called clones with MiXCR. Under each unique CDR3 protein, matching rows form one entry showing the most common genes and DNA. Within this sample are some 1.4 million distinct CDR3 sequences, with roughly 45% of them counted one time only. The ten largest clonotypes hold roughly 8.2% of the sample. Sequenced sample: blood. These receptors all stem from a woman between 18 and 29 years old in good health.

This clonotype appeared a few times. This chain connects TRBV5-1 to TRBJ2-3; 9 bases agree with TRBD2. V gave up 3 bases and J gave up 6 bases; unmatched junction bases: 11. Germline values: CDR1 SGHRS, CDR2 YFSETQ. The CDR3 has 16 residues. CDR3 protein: CASSSGSSGAMDTQYF. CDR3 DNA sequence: TGCGCCAGCAGCTCCGGTTCTAGCGGGGCCATGGATACGCAGTATTTT.

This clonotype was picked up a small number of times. This CDR3 reads CASCQEGVASPLHF. The CDR3 bases are TGCGCCAGCTGCCAGGAGGGGGTGGCTTCACCCCTCCACTTT. The chain links TRBV5-1 to TRBJ1-6; possibly TRBD1 for D (6 bases). Germline CDR1 SGHRS, CDR2 YFSETQ. This CDR3 has 14 residues. Trimming pared 7 bases from V and 9 bases from J, leaving 17 bases between.

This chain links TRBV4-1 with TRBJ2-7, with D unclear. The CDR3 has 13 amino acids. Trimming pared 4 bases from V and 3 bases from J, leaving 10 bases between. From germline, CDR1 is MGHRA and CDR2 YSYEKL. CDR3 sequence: CASSRRVLYEQYF. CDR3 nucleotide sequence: TGCGCCAGCAGCCGCCGGGTACTCTACGAGCAGTACTTC.

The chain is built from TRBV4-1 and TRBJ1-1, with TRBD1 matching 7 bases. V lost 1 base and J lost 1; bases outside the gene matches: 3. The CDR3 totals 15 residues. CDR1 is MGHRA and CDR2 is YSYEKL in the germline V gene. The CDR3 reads CASSQARQGNTEAFF. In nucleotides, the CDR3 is TGCGCCAGCAGCCAAGCCCGACAGGGGAACACTGAAGCTTTCTTT.

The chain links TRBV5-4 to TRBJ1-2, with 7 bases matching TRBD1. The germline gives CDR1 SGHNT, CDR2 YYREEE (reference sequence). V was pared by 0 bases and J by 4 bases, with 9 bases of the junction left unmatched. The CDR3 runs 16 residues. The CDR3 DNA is TGTGCCAGCAGCTTGGGCTCAGGGGGACTCCCCTATGGCTACACCTTC. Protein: CASSLGSGGLPYGYTF.

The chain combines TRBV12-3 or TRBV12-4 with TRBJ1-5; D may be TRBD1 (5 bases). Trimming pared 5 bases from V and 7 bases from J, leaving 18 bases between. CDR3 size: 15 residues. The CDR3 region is CASSLPSSGSQPQHF. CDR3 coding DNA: TGTGCCAGCAGTCTACCCTCTTCAGGGTCGCAGCCCCAGCATTTT.

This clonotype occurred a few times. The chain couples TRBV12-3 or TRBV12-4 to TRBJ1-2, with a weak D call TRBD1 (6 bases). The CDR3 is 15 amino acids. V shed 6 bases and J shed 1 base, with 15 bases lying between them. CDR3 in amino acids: CASSHPRGDNYGYTF. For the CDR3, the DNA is TGTGCCAGCAGCCACCCTAGGGGGGATAACTATGGCTACACCTTC.

The CDR3 loop is CASSYAGTGYCEQYF. The CDR3 nucleotides are TGTGCCAGCAGTTACGCCGGGACAGGGTATTGCGAGCAGTACTTC. This chain uses TRBV6-5 with TRBJ2-7; 9 nucleotides line up with TRBD1. The CDR3 totals 15 residues. CDR1 is MNHEY, CDR2 SVGAGI, per germline. Unmatched junction bases numbered 8, after V lost 2 bases and J lost 6 bases.